Following are 15 T cell receptor beta chains from one sample sequenced in a study of cytomegalovirus exposure and HLA in healthy donors. The PCR employed 60 Vbeta primers together with 13 Jbeta primers. Repertoires were generated with immunoSEQ multiplex PCR, while TCRdb's copy carries only in-frame clones and drops some. The sample contains roughly 190,000 clones, around 84% of which appear only once. Sequencing was done on a sample of PBMCs. Receptors were obtained from a young woman in good health and CMV-seronegative.

V gene TRBV4-3 combines with J gene TRBJ1-1; a possible D gene is TRBD1 (6 bases). Germline CDR1 and CDR2: LGHNA and YSLEER. The CDR3 spans 13 residues. Trimming removed 7 bases from V and 1 base from J, with 10 bases in between. The CDR3 reads CASTPTGNTEAFF. CDR3 DNA: TGCGCCAGCACCCCGACAGGGAACACTGAAGCTTTCTTT.

This clone came up once. The chain employs TRBV19 and TRBJ2-7, with 7 nucleotides matching TRBD2. CDR1 is LNHDA and CDR2 is SQIVND in the germline V gene (reference sequence). V was pared by 3 bases and J by 6 bases, with 8 bases of the junction left unmatched. This CDR3 has 14 residues. The CDR3 protein is CASSMGGYLSEQYF. CDR3 bases: TGTGCCAGTAGTATGGGGGGGTACCTCTCCGAGCAGTACTTC.

V is TRBV25-1 and J is TRBJ1-2; 7 bases are a match to TRBD1. This CDR3 region has 13 residues. Looked up from germline, CDR1 is MGHDK and CDR2 is SYGVNS. The V and J ends lost 4 bases and 7 bases, in that order; junction bases with no gene match: 6. The CDR3, as DNA: TGTGCCAGCAGTGGCTATAGGACAGGTGGCTACACCTTC. Translated: CASSGYRTGGYTF.

As DNA, the CDR3 is TGCGCCAGCAGTGAGCAGCGGGGGGAGACCCAGTACTTC. Amino acids: CASSEQRGETQYF. V is TRBV10-2 and J is TRBJ2-5, with 8 positions matching TRBD2. The length of the CDR3 is 13 residues. CDR1 WSHSY and CDR2 SAAADI come from the germline V gene. V dropped 2 bases and J dropped 5; count of bases not matched to a gene: 1.

The chain carries TRBV5-1 and TRBJ2-5; D ambiguous. Germline assignment: CDR1 SGHRS and CDR2 YFSETQ. The V and J ends lost 0 bases and 4 bases respectively, with 19 bases between them. The CDR3 spans 17 residues. The DNA for the CDR3 is TGCGCCAGCAGCTTGGAGGTTGTAGGTCCCCCGGGAGAGACCCAGTACTTC. Translated: CASSLEVVGPPGETQYF.

The chain links TRBV5-1 to TRBJ2-7; 10 bases are a match to TRBD1. The CDR3 length is 14 residues. CDR1 is SGHRS and CDR2 is YFSETQ in the germline V gene. V was clipped by 0 bases and J by 6 bases; unmatched bases: 3. As DNA, the CDR3 is TGCGCCAGCAGCTTGGGCAGACAGGGGGCCGAGCAGTACTTC. Translating gives CASSLGRQGAEQYF.

As to this clone: The junction does not match germline at one end; this may be a read error. The CDR3 sequence: CASSHGEGPLGNEQFF. In nucleotides, the CDR3 is TGTGCTAGCAGCCATGGAGAGGGCCCCCTTGGGAATGAGCAGTTCTTC. The chain joins TRBV7-7 to TRBJ2-1, with D possibly matching TRBD2 (5 bases). Germline assignment: CDR1 SSHAT and CDR2 FNYEAQ (reference sequence). The CDR3 runs 16 residues.

The chain uses TRBV5-4 and TRBJ1-6, with D perhaps matching TRBD1 (6 bases). The ends were cut back, 4 bases at V and 0 bases at J, with 11 bases in the middle. The CDR3 spans 16 residues. The germline V gene encodes CDR1 SGHNT and CDR2 YYREEE (reference sequence). CDR3: CASSPGQSSYNSPLHF. The CDR3 region has the DNA TGTGCCAGCAGCCCCGGACAGAGCTCCTATAATTCACCCCTCCACTTT.

The chain combines TRBV6-4 with TRBJ1-5; 9 positions agree with TRBD1. Per germline, CDR1 MRHNA and CDR2 SNTAGT. Unmatched junction bases numbered 2, after V lost 6 bases and J lost 5 bases. The CDR3 sequence is 13 residues long. This chain's CDR3 is CASSRDRDQPQHF. For the CDR3, the DNA is TGTGCCAGCAGCCGGGACAGGGATCAGCCCCAGCATTTT.

This chain links TRBV7-2 with TRBJ2-1, with TRBD2 matching over 12 bases. The CDR3 covers 18 residues. With 4 bases clipped from V and 7 bases from J, the junction kept 14 bases outside the gene matches. Germline V gene lookup returns CDR1 SGHTA and CDR2 FQGNSA. The CDR3 protein is CASSSPSASGGAANEQFF. The CDR3 coding sequence is TGTGCCAGCAGCTCACCCTCGGCTAGCGGGGGGGCCGCAAATGAGCAGTTCTTC.

The chain uses TRBV30 and TRBJ1-5, with D unclear. V shed 0 bases and J shed 9 bases, with 6 bases lying between them. The CDR3 contains 11 residues. In germline, CDR1 is GTSNPN, CDR2 SVGIG (reference sequence). This chain's CDR3 is CAWSVGGPQHF. Here the CDR3 DNA reads TGTGCCTGGAGTGTAGGAGGGCCCCAGCATTTT.

This sequence joins TRBV27 and TRBJ1-1, with 9 bases identical to TRBD1. The ends lost 3 bases at V and 7 bases at J; junction bases unmatched: 12. This CDR3 is 16 amino acids long. Germline values: CDR1 MNHEY, CDR2 SMNVEV (reference sequence). DNA of the CDR3: TGTGCCAGCAGTTTCTTCCAAGACAGGGGGTATGATGAAGCTTTCTTT. It specifies CASSFFQDRGYDEAFF.

This sequence joins TRBV2 and TRBJ2-7, with D hard to call. The CDR3 extends over 14 amino acids. The V gene lost 6 bases and the J gene lost 2 bases, with 14 bases spanning the gap. Germline V gene lookup returns CDR1 SNHLY and CDR2 FYNNEI. The CDR3 region has the DNA TGTGCCAGCAGGTTCCAAATGAGTACCTACGAGCAGTACTTC. Protein: CASRFQMSTYEQYF.

V and J are TRBV10-3 and TRBJ2-3, with 11 bases lining up with TRBD2. J gave up 5 bases and V 6 bases, and 1 base lay outside the gene matches. Germline V CDR1 and CDR2: ENHRY, SYGVKD. CDR3 length: 13 amino acids. The CDR3 coding sequence is TGTGCCATCAGCCTAGCGGGGGGAGATACGCAGTATTTT. Translation gives CAISLAGGDTQYF.

This sequence joins TRBV29-1 and TRBJ2-1; D is ambiguous. The CDR3 runs to 12 residues. The V gene lost 3 bases and the J gene lost 3 bases, with 6 bases spanning the gap. Germline V gene data show CDR1 as SQVTM and CDR2 as ANQGSEA. CDR3 region: CSVDPGYNEQFF. CDR3 nucleotides: TGCAGCGTTGACCCGGGCTACAATGAGCAGTTCTTC.